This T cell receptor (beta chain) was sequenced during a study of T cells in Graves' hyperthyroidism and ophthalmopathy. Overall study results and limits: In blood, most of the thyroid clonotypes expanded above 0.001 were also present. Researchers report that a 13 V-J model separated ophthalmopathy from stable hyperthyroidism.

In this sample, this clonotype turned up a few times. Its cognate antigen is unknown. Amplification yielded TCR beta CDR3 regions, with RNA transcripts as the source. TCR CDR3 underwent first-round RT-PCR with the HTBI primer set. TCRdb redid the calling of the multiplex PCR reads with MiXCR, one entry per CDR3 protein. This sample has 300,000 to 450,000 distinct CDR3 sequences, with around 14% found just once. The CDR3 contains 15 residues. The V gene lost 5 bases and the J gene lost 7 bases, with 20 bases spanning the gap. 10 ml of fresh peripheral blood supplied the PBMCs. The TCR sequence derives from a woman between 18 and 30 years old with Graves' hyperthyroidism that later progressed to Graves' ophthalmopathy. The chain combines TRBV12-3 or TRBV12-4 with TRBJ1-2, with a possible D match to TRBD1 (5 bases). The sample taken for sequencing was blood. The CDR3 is CASSNPLGGTSGYTF. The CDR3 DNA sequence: TGTGCCAGCAGTAACCCTCTGGGGGGAACCTCTGGCTACACCTTC.